These 10 T cell receptor beta chains originate from one sample sequenced in a study of T cell responses to AZD1222 COVID-19 vaccine. Profiling relied on immunoSEQ multiplex PCR, and the TCRdb table lists in-frame clones only, not all of them. The table includes about 100,000 clones, approximately 87% detected once. The material was peripheral blood, obtained on day 0 of AZD1222 vaccination. The receptors were sampled from an adult in good health.

The CDR3 sequence: CASSLISDPTGTTEAFF. CDR3 coding DNA: TGCGCCAGCAGCTTAATATCCGACCCTACAGGGACCACCGAAGCTTTCTTT. V is TRBV5-1 and J is TRBJ1-1, with a weak D call TRBD1 (6 bases). CDR1 and CDR2 from the germline V gene are SGHRS and YFSETQ. The CDR3 spans 17 residues. Trimming removed 2 bases from V and 8 bases from J, with 25 bases in between.

V usage is TRBV5-1 and J usage is TRBJ2-2; D is possibly TRBD2 (6 bases). The CDR3 covers 14 residues. V was clipped by 7 bases and J by 4 bases, with 14 bases between them. The germline V gene has CDR1 SGHRS and CDR2 YFSETQ. The CDR3 spells CASSKEGGTGELFF. The CDR3 DNA reads as TGCGCCAGCTCCAAGGAGGGTGGCACCGGGGAGCTGTTTTTT. Full variable domain (remainder filled in from reference TRBV5-1 and TRBJ2-2): KAGVTQTPRYLIKTRGQQVTLSCSPISGHRSVSWYQQTPGQGLQFLFEYFSETQRNKGNFPGRFSGRQFSNSRSEMNVSTLELGDSALYLCASSKEGGTGELFFGEGSRLTVL.

This clone was observed a single time. This sequence joins TRBV5-1 and TRBJ1-2, with unresolved D. There are 14 residues in the CDR3. V was trimmed by 4 bases and J by 1 base, leaving 11 bases between them. Germline CDR1 is SGHRS and CDR2 is YFSETQ. The CDR3 sequence is CASSPVGLNYGYTF. The CDR3 DNA reads TGCGCCAGCAGCCCAGTTGGGCTTAACTATGGCTACACCTTC.

This chain uses TRBV6-2 or TRBV6-3 with TRBJ2-3; 9 bases line up with TRBD1. Trimming cost V 4 bases and J 3 bases; bases outside gene matches: 5. CDR3 length: 15 residues. Germline V gives CDR1 MNHEY, CDR2 SVGEGT. The CDR3 sequence is CASSSFGTGTDTQYF. The CDR3 DNA follows: TGTGCCAGCAGTTCCTTCGGGACAGGGACAGATACGCAGTATTTT.

V gene TRBV7-2 combines with J gene TRBJ1-2; TRBD1 might be the D (5 bases). This CDR3 region has 14 residues. Germline CDR1 reads SGHTA; CDR2 reads FQGNSA. Trimming cost V 4 bases and J 5 bases, with 14 bases left between them. The CDR3 DNA sequence: TGTGCCAGCAGCTGGGGAGAGGGGCCTTATGGCTACACCTTC. Encoded protein: CASSWGEGPYGYTF. Full variable domain (rest looked up from reference TRBV7-2 and TRBJ1-2): GAGVSQSPSNKVTEKGKDVELRCDPISGHTALYWYRQSLGQGLEFLIYFQGNSAPDKSGLPSDRFSAERTGGSVSTLTIQRTQQEDSAVYLCASSWGEGPYGYTFGSGTRLTVV.

The chain combines TRBV12-3 or TRBV12-4 with TRBJ1-2, with D possibly TRBD1 on 5 matching bases. The V gene lost 6 bases and the J gene lost 3 bases, with 11 bases spanning the gap. The CDR3 spans 13 residues. Written as DNA, the CDR3 is TGTGCCAGCAGGGTCGAGACAGACTATGGCTACACCTTC. Protein: CASRVETDYGYTF.

In this sample, this clone turned up once. V usage is TRBV5-1 and J usage is TRBJ2-3; D not certain. V lost 0 bases and J lost 0, with 5 bases in between. In germline, CDR1 is SGHRS, CDR2 YFSETQ. This CDR3 spans 14 amino acids. CDR3 nucleotides: TGCGCCAGCAGCTTGGCCAGTAGCACAGATACGCAGTATTTT. Protein product: CASSLASSTDTQYF. Full variable domain (missing parts from reference TRBV5-1 and TRBJ2-3): KAGVTQTPRYLIKTRGQQVTLSCSPISGHRSVSWYQQTPGQGLQFLFEYFSETQRNKGNFPGRFSGRQFSNSRSEMNVSTLELGDSALYLCASSLASSTDTQYFGPGTRLTVL.

This sequence joins TRBV27 and TRBJ1-6; a possible D gene is TRBD1 (6 bases). Trimming removed 6 bases from V and 7 bases from J, with 19 bases in between. CDR3 length: 16 residues. CDR1 and CDR2 (germline): MNHEY, SMNVEV (reference sequence). The DNA of the CDR3 is TGTGCCAGCAGGGGGGCTCCAGGGGCAGGGAATTCACCCCTCCACTTT. It is translated as CASRGAPGAGNSPLHF.

In its sample, this clone was seen a few times. The chain couples TRBV5-1 to TRBJ2-5, with unresolved D. Per germline, CDR1 SGHRS and CDR2 YFSETQ. The CDR3 loop spans 11 amino acids. The ends were cut back, 2 bases at V and 1 base at J, with 0 bases in the middle. In nucleotides, the CDR3 is TGCGCCAGCAGCTTCCAAGAGACCCAGTACTTC. Its translation: CASSFQETQYF.

V is TRBV6-5 and J is TRBJ1-6; D call uncertain. This CDR3 comprises 12 residues. Germline loops: CDR1 MNHEY, CDR2 SVGAGI. The ends were cut back, 6 bases at V and 8 bases at J, with 8 bases in the middle. In DNA, the CDR3 is TGTGCCAGCAGCCTTCAAGATTCACCCCTCCACTTT. Its translation: CASSLQDSPLHF.